This T cell receptor (beta chain) comes out of a study of low-dose radiotherapy and immunotherapy resistance in tumors. Overall study context: Cohort 1 received 0.5 Gy per fraction every 2 weeks, totaling 6.5 Gy. Every two weeks, the protocol called for intravenous cyclophosphamide at 200 mg/m2. It was given one day before each radiation and immunotherapy administration.

V shed 1 base, J shed 6 bases, and the junction held 1 base outside the gene matches. Germline V CDR1 and CDR2: KGHSH, LQKENI. The CDR3 totals 14 residues. Priming of first-strand cDNA relied on TRAV- and TRBV-specific primers (covering alpha and beta chains). PCR amplification of the TCRs was performed with Phusion for approximately 20 PCR cycles, and it relied on a constant-region primer together with a V-primer adapter. From the reads, TCRdb called clonotypes with MiXCR, one entry per CDR3 protein. The table has about 82,000 distinct CDR3 sequences, under 20% seen once. Stated time point: before trial treatment.

The clonotype was recovered from a male donor with prostate cancer. The sequenced sample was PBMCs, obtained before treatment. The V and J genes are TRBV18 and TRBJ2-2; 8 positions match TRBD1. The chain's CDR3 is CASSPLDRAGELFF. CDR3 nucleotide sequence: TGTGCCAGCTCACCACTGGACAGGGCCGGGGAGCTGTTTTTT.